The TCR beta chain under discussion was sequenced for a study of monozygotic twins with inflammatory bowel disease. The CDR3 has 13 residues. Template switching was used to attach UMIs, which incorporated a 6-nucleotide sample barcode. Following a re-call of the 5' RACE reads, TCRdb has one entry per CDR3 protein and lacks DNA. This sample's clone table lists 150,000 to 200,000 distinct CDR3 sequences. The sample was blood. This sequence was found in a human donor with ulcerative colitis or Crohn's disease, or a healthy co-twin of an affected twin (not recorded which). The chain links TRBV12-3 or TRBV12-4 to TRBJ1-2. The CDR3 sequence: CASSPTEAYGYTF.